A selection of T cell receptor beta chains follows, all from one sample in a study of regulatory T cells in long-lasting Graves disease. TCRdb reprocessed the multiplex PCR reads with MiXCR, giving one entry per CDR3 protein. The profile shows under 500,000 distinct CDR3 sequences, 15% to 20% of them singletons. These data are also associated with another study on T cells in Graves' hyperthyroidism and ophthalmopathy.

The specimen comprised peripheral blood mononuclear cells (PBMCs), sampled at new diagnosis, from a patient treated with antithyroid drugs. These receptor sequences come from a woman aged 25-40 years with Graves disease. The CDR3 runs from the conserved cysteine through the conserved F or W. Part of the rows lack a size; the others show once, few, many or a class for expanded clones.

j_call: TRBJ2-1; v_call: TRBV4-1; clone_size: .; cdr3_aa: CASSQPNNEQFF
j_call: TRBJ2-1; v_call: TRBV20-1; clone_size: many; cdr3_aa: CSAKRSSPGFGEQFF
j_call: TRBJ2-7; v_call: TRBV5-5; clone_size: many; cdr3_aa: CASSDPGLAGVGDEQYF
j_call: TRBJ1-1; v_call: TRBV4-1; clone_size: .; cdr3_aa: CASSQRQGIEAFF
j_call: TRBJ2-7; v_call: TRBV6-2/TRBV6-3; clone_size: many; cdr3_aa: CASSEDGYEQYF
j_call: TRBJ2-7; v_call: TRBV7-9; clone_size: many; cdr3_aa: CASRPTGSYEQYF
j_call: TRBJ2-7; v_call: TRBV6-2/TRBV6-3; clone_size: many; cdr3_aa: CASSEILEEGFYEQYF
j_call: TRBJ1-5; v_call: TRBV6-1; clone_size: many; cdr3_aa: CASSHRGNQPQHF
j_call: TRBJ1-2; v_call: TRBV6-1; clone_size: .; cdr3_aa: CASGQGAPPYYGYTF
j_call: TRBJ2-1; v_call: TRBV27; clone_size: few; cdr3_aa: CASSAFEVPNNEQFF
j_call: TRBJ2-1; v_call: TRBV3-1; clone_size: many; cdr3_aa: CASSQQTSGRKNEQFF
j_call: TRBJ1-4; v_call: TRBV25-1; clone_size: .; cdr3_aa: CASSELMALGSEKLFF
j_call: TRBJ2-2; v_call: TRBV2; clone_size: .; cdr3_aa: CASSEQARNTGELFF
j_call: TRBJ2-1; v_call: TRBV5-6; clone_size: .; cdr3_aa: CASSLGAGGLSNEQFF
j_call: TRBJ2-3; v_call: TRBV4-3; clone_size: .; cdr3_aa: CASSQGWGAGVRQGTDTQYF
j_call: TRBJ1-1; v_call: TRBV12-5; clone_size: many; cdr3_aa: CASGLAGAEAFF
j_call: TRBJ1-4; v_call: TRBV3-1; clone_size: .; cdr3_aa: CASSQVGRLLFF
j_call: TRBJ2-1; v_call: TRBV6-2/TRBV6-3; clone_size: .; cdr3_aa: CASAAQGGDTSARRGNEQFF
j_call: TRBJ2-1; v_call: TRBV7-3; clone_size: .; cdr3_aa: CASSLDSHPYNEQFF
j_call: TRBJ2-1; v_call: TRBV28; clone_size: .; cdr3_aa: CASTGTSGNNEQFF